The T cell receptor (beta chain) under discussion was sequenced for a study of beta chain features in type 1 diabetes. Across the whole study: Cell yields, age and gender were similar between patients and healthy donors. Study-wide findings and caveats: At VDJ recombination sites, type 1 diabetes patients had fewer insertions and more deleted nucleotides. Naive, central memory and Treg TCRB repertoires seemed to resemble each other more closely in patients than they did in healthy donors.

TCRB transcripts that were expressed got sequenced, as all of the isolated RNA had been reverse transcribed. Profiled with immunoSEQ multiplex PCR; TCRdb holds only in-frame clones, not every one. The sample holds roughly 240,000 clones, about 14% seen once. With respect to this clone: Its specificity is not known.

CDR1 and CDR2 from the germline V gene are MNHNY and SVGAGI (reference sequence). V shed 4 bases, J shed 5 bases, and the junction held 5 bases outside the gene matches. The CDR3 has 14 amino acids. This receptor was taken from a woman between 40 and 55 years old in good health. The V call is TRBV6-6, the J call TRBJ2-5, with 9 bases aligning to TRBD2. Input material: naive CD4+ T cells from blood. The CDR3 here is CASSSGTSLETQYF. CDR3 bases: TGTGCCAGCAGTTCCGGGACTAGCTTGGAGACCCAGTACTTC.